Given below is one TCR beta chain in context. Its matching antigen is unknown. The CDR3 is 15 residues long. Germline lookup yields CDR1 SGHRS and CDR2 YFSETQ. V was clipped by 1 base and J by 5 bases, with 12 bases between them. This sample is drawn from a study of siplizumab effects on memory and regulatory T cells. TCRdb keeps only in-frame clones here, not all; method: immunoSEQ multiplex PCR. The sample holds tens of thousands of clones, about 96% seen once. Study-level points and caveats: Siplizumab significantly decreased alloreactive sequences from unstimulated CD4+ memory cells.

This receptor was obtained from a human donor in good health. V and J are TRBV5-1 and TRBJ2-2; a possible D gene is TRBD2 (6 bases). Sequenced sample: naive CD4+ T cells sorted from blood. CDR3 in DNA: TGCGCCAGCAGCTTGACGCGGGGCGCGACCGGGGAGCTGTTTTTT. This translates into CASSLTRGATGELFF. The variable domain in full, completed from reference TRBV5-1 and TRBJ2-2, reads KAGVTQTPRYLIKTRGQQVTLSCSPISGHRSVSWYQQTPGQGLQFLFEYFSETQRNKGNFPGRFSGRQFSNSRSEMNVSTLELGDSALYLCASSLTRGATGELFFGEGSRLTVL.